The 24 T cell receptor beta chains in this list originate from one sample, sequenced in a study of blood T cell repertoires in COVID-19. Assay: immunoSEQ multiplex PCR; the TCRdb copy retains only in-frame clones and omits some. The data show roughly 220,000 clones, 80% to 90% seen once. Sequenced sample: peripheral blood. The receptors derive from a young man with active or convalescent COVID-19.

The chain is built from TRBV10-3 and TRBJ2-1; 12 bases map to TRBD2. The CDR3 runs 15 residues. V shed 8 bases and J 9 bases; nucleotides not matched to a gene: 11. CDR1 ENHRY and CDR2 SYGVKD come from the germline V gene. In nucleotides, the CDR3 is TGTGCCATCGCCTCGACTAGCGGGAGTGCGGTTGAGCAGTTCTTC. The encoded protein is CAIASTSGSAVEQFF.

This clone has just a few counts. V and J are TRBV3-1 (or the pseudogene TRBV3-2) and TRBJ1-4; D call uncertain. Trimming removed 2 bases at V and 6 bases at J, with 7 bases between. This CDR3 region has 13 residues. The germline gives CDR1 LGHDT, CDR2 YNNKEL (reference sequence). In DNA, the CDR3 is TGTGCCAGCAGCCAAAGTCAGGATGAAAAACTGTTTTTT. Translating it yields CASSQSQDEKLFF.

The V and J genes are TRBV2 and TRBJ2-2; weak D call: TRBD2 (7 bases). Trimming stripped 8 bases from V and 5 bases from J, with 18 bases between. Germline V gene sequence: CDR1 SNHLY, CDR2 FYNNEI. The CDR3 length is 15 residues. The CDR3 loop is CASRGATRNTGELFF. The CDR3 bases are TGTGCCAGCCGGGGGGCTACTAGAAATACCGGGGAGCTGTTTTTT.

The J gene is TRBJ1-1, the V gene TRBV28, with a possible D match to TRBD1 (5 bases). CDR3 size: 14 residues. The germline V gene encodes CDR1 MDHEN and CDR2 SYDVKM. V lost 3 bases, J lost 4 bases, and 12 bases lay in between. As DNA, the CDR3 is TGTGCCAGCAGTTTTTCCGGGGGGAGCACTGAAGCTTTCTTT. Its protein product is CASSFSGGSTEAFF.

The chain combines TRBV7-8 with TRBJ2-2, with 7 bases aligning to TRBD1. The CDR3 length is 17 residues. Germline V gives CDR1 SGHVS, CDR2 FQNEAQ. Trimming took 2 bases from V and 4 from J; bases not matched to a gene: 10. CDR3 DNA sequence: TGTGCCAGCAGCTTAAGGAAACAGGGGACACTCACCGGGGAGCTGTTTTTT. It encodes CASSLRKQGTLTGELFF.

The V gene is TRBV9, the J gene TRBJ2-2; 7 bases are a match to TRBD2. The CDR3 spans 15 residues. Trimming took 4 bases from V and 1 from J; bases not matched to a gene: 4. Germline CDR1 reads SGDLS; CDR2 reads YYNGEE. For the CDR3, the DNA is TGTGCCAGCAGCCCACCGGGGGGGAACACCGGGGAGCTGTTTTTT. This sequence encodes CASSPPGGNTGELFF.

This rearrangement joins TRBV7-2 to TRBJ1-2; TRBD1 might be the D (5 bases). V lost 0 bases and J lost 3, with 5 bases in between. The CDR3 contains 13 residues. Germline assignment: CDR1 SGHTA and CDR2 FQGNSA. The CDR3 DNA sequence: TGTGCCAGCAGCTTAGCAGGGGACTATGGCTACACCTTC. It is translated as CASSLAGDYGYTF.

The rearrangement links TRBV5-1 to TRBJ2-5; D call uncertain. The V and J ends lost 5 bases and 0 bases respectively, with 14 bases between them. Germline CDR1 reads SGHRS; CDR2 reads YFSETQ. The CDR3 consists of 15 residues. The CDR3 protein is CASRGGQTYQETQYF. In DNA form, the CDR3 reads TGCGCCAGCAGGGGTGGGCAGACGTACCAAGAGACCCAGTACTTC.

CDR3 coding DNA: TGTGCCAGCAGCTTCCGCGCTAGCGGGAGATCGTATGAGCAGTTCTTC. It encodes CASSFRASGRSYEQFF. This chain uses TRBV7-2 with TRBJ2-1; 10 bases map to TRBD2. The CDR3 has 16 amino acids. The trim removed 3 bases at V and 8 bases at J, leaving 10 bases unmatched. Per the germline V gene, CDR1 is SGHTA and CDR2 is FQGNSA. Supplemented by reference TRBV7-2 and TRBJ2-1, the full variable domain reads GAGVSQSPSNKVTEKGKDVELRCDPISGHTALYWYRQSLGQGLEFLIYFQGNSAPDKSGLPSDRFSAERTGGSVSTLTIQRTQQEDSAVYLCASSFRASGRSYEQFFGPGTRLTVL.

The chain joins TRBV19 to TRBJ2-1, with unresolved D. The CDR3 spans 16 residues. Trimming cost V 5 bases and J 8 bases, with 22 bases left between them. The germline V gene has CDR1 LNHDA and CDR2 SQIVND (reference sequence). CDR3 bases: TGTGCCAGTAGTCAATTGTCGGAGACGGTAGTTGATGAGCAGTTCTTC. As protein: CASSQLSETVVDEQFF.

This sequence joins TRBV15 and TRBJ2-3; TRBD2 matches at 11 bases. Germline loops: CDR1 LNHNV, CDR2 YYDKDF (reference sequence). Unmatched junction bases numbered 10, after V lost 0 bases and J lost 2 bases. This CDR3 region has 19 residues. CDR3 bases: TGTGCCACCAGCAGAGAAAGTCGGCTAGCGGGGGGTCACACAGATACGCAGTATTTT. This translates into CATSRESRLAGGHTDTQYF.

The chain uses TRBV3-1 (or the pseudogene TRBV3-2) and TRBJ1-5; 10 nucleotides align to TRBD1. This CDR3 is built from 14 residues. Germline CDR1 LGHDT, CDR2 YNNKEL (reference sequence). V gave up 4 bases and J gave up 5 bases; unmatched junction bases: 2. The CDR3 reads CASSRGQGDQPQHF. Here the CDR3 DNA reads TGTGCCAGCAGCCGCGGACAGGGGGATCAGCCCCAGCATTTT.

J is TRBJ1-6 and V is TRBV2; D is perhaps TRBD1 (5 bases). CDR3 length: 14 residues. The germline V gene has CDR1 SNHLY and CDR2 FYNNEI. V was pared by 5 bases and J by 10 bases, with 15 bases between. CDR3: CASSMGQGSSPLHF. The CDR3 DNA is TGTGCCAGCAGTATGGGGCAGGGTAGCTCACCCCTCCACTTT.

This clone appeared a single time. The chain has TRBV4-1 and TRBJ2-1, with 8 positions matching TRBD1. The germline V gene has CDR1 MGHRA and CDR2 YSYEKL. V lost 2 bases to trimming and J lost 9 bases; unmatched junction nucleotides: 12. This CDR3 has 16 residues. CDR3 bases: TGCGCCAGCAGCCAAAAAGTCCCTCCTACAGGGGGTGAGCAGTTCTTC. This sequence encodes CASSQKVPPTGGEQFF.

The chain links TRBV6-5 to TRBJ2-3, with D maybe TRBD2 (6 bases). The germline gives CDR1 MNHEY, CDR2 SVGAGI. The CDR3 loop spans 14 amino acids. Deletions cut 10 bases from V and 0 bases from J, with 14 bases between. The CDR3 sequence is CATHGGASTDTQYF. CDR3 in DNA: TGTGCCACCCACGGAGGGGCTAGCACAGATACGCAGTATTTT.

This chain uses TRBV7-8 with TRBJ2-7; 8 nucleotides line up with TRBD2. The CDR3 is 14 amino acids. Looked up from germline, CDR1 is SGHVS and CDR2 is FQNEAQ. V trimming: 5 bases; J trimming: 3 bases; junction bases outside the gene matches: 6. The CDR3 coding sequence is TGTGCCAGCAGCCGAGGGAGCGGGAGCTACGAGCAGTACTTC. Amino acids: CASSRGSGSYEQYF. The full variable domain, completed using reference TRBV7-8 and TRBJ2-7, is GAGVSQSPRYKVAKRGQDVALRCDPISGHVSLFWYQQALGQGPEFLTYFQNEAQLDKSGLPSDRFFAERPEGSVSTLKIQRTQQEDSAVYLCASSRGSGSYEQYFGPGTRLTVT.

The V call is TRBV9, the J call TRBJ1-3, with D hard to call. V gave up 0 bases and J gave up 0 bases, with 4 bases separating them. CDR3 length: 14 residues. Germline V CDR1 and CDR2: SGDLS, YYNGEE. CDR3 loop: CASSVESSGNTIYF. The CDR3 DNA follows: TGTGCCAGCAGCGTAGAGAGCTCTGGAAACACCATATATTTT.

This chain links TRBV10-2 with TRBJ2-7; perhaps TRBD1 as D (6 bases). Per the germline V gene, CDR1 is WSHSY and CDR2 is SAAADI. The CDR3 spans 13 residues. The V end was cut by 7 bases, the J end by 3 bases, with 13 bases between. The CDR3 sequence: CASTPPDSYEQYF. CDR3 DNA: TGCGCCAGCACCCCGCCGGACAGCTACGAGCAGTACTTC.

The rearrangement joins TRBV13 to TRBJ1-5; 8 nucleotides match TRBD1. The germline V gene encodes CDR1 PRHDT and CDR2 FYEKMQ (reference sequence). The CDR3 runs to 15 residues. J gave up 5 bases and V 5 bases, and 8 bases lay outside the gene matches. The CDR3: CASSKGQGADQPQHF. CDR3 DNA sequence: TGTGCCAGCAGCAAAGGGCAGGGGGCAGATCAGCCCCAGCATTTT.

CDR3 region: CASSYFQGGQPQHF. The CDR3 bases are TGTGCCAGCAGTTACTTCCAGGGTGGGCAGCCCCAGCATTTT. The chain recombines TRBV6-5 with TRBJ1-5; possible D gene TRBD1, 5 bases. With 1 base removed from V and 7 bases from J, the gap between germline ends came to 11 bases. This CDR3 has 14 amino acids. The germline V gene encodes CDR1 MNHEY and CDR2 SVGAGI.

The rearrangement uses TRBV18 and TRBJ2-3, with D perhaps TRBD2 (6 bases). CDR3 length: 15 residues. Germline-derived CDR1 and CDR2 are KGHSH and LQKENI. The V and J ends lost 3 bases and 8 bases respectively, with 18 bases between them. The CDR3 DNA sequence: TGTGCCAGCTCACCGTACTCGGGAGAAGGCGGTACGCAGTATTTT. This codes for CASSPYSGEGGTQYF.

This rearrangement joins TRBV19 to TRBJ1-6; D may be TRBD1 (6 bases). V dropped 5 bases and J dropped 0 bases, with 11 bases sitting between them. Per germline, CDR1 LNHDA and CDR2 SQIVND (reference sequence). The length of the CDR3 is 16 residues. As DNA, the CDR3 is TGTGCCAGTAGTCCTGACAGGAGCTCCTATAATTCACCCCTCCACTTT. It yields the protein CASSPDRSSYNSPLHF.

This clone showed up just once. The rearrangement links TRBV5-5 to TRBJ2-1, with D maybe TRBD2 (6 bases). The CDR3 is made up of 16 amino acids. V was trimmed by 0 bases and J by 4 bases, leaving 14 bases between them. The germline gives CDR1 SGHKS, CDR2 YYEKEE (reference sequence). The chain's CDR3 is CASSLAGPGLYNEQFF. For the CDR3, the DNA is TGTGCCAGCAGCTTGGCCGGACCGGGACTTTACAATGAGCAGTTCTTC.

In this sample, this clone turned up once. The chain has TRBV6-6 and TRBJ1-2, with 7 bases aligning to TRBD1. The V segment lost 0 bases and the J segment 7 bases; nucleotides outside the gene matches: 8. The CDR3 length is 15 residues. Germline V gene data show CDR1 as MNHNY and CDR2 as SVGAGI (reference sequence). CDR3 in DNA: TGTGCCAGCAGTTACTCGTTTATCCAGGGGGTTGGCTACACCTTC. It codes for CASSYSFIQGVGYTF.